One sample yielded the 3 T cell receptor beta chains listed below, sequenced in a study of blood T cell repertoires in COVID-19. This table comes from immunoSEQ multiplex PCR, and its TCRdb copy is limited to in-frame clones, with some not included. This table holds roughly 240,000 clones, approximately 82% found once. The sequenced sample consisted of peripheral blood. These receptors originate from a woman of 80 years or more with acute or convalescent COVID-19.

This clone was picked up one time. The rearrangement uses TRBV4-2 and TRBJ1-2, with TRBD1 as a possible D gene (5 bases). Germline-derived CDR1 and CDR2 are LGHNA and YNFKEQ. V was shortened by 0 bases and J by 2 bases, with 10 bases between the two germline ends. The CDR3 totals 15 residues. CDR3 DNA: TGTGCCAGCAGCCAAGACCGGGACTTAAACTATGGCTACACCTTC. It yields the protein CASSQDRDLNYGYTF.

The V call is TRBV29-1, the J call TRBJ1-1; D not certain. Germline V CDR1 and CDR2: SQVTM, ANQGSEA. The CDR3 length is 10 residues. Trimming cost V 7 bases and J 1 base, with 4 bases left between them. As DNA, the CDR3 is TGCAGCGCCTCGAACACTGAAGCTTTCTTT. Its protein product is CSASNTEAFF.

As DNA, the CDR3 is TGTGCCAGCAGTTCTAGCGGGAGGTATGGCAATGAGCAGTTCTTC. This gives the protein CASSSSGRYGNEQFF. The chain joins TRBV6-5 to TRBJ2-1, with 11 bases aligning to TRBD2. The J segment lost 6 bases and the V segment lost 4 bases, leaving 5 bases of the junction unmatched. Germline lookup yields CDR1 MNHEY and CDR2 SVGAGI. CDR3 length: 15 amino acids.